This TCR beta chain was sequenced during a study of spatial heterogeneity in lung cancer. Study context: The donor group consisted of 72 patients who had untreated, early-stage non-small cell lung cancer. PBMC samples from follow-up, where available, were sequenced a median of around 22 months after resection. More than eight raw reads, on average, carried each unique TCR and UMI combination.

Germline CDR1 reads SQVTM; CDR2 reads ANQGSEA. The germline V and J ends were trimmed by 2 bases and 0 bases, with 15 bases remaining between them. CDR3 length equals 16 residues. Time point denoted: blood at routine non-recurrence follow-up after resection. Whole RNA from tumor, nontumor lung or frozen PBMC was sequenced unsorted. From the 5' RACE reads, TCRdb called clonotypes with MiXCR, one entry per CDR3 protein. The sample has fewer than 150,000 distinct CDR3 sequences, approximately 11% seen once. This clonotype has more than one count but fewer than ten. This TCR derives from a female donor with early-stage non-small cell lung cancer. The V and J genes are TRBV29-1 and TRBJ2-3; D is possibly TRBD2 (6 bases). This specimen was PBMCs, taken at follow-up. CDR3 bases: TGCAGCGTTGAAAAGTTGGCGGGATCTAGCACAGATACGCAGTATTTT. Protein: CSVEKLAGSSTDTQYF.